The TCR beta chain under discussion was sequenced for a study of T-cell reconstitution after alpha-beta-depleted transplantation in children. The CDR3 has 13 amino acids. Germline V gene lookup returns CDR1 SGHDT and CDR2 YYEEEE. Trimming removed 9 bases from V and 8 bases from J; junction bases left unmatched: 10. This clonotype was observed a few times. Library preparation (for TCRbeta) was performed with unique molecular identifiers. TCRdb used MiXCR to reprocess the PCR reads, holding one entry per CDR3 protein. The sample lists roughly 500,000 distinct CDR3 sequences, about 30% occurring once. The receptor was isolated from a human donor who donated a stem cell graft to a child with aplastic anemia. Here the sequenced sample was PBMCs from the stem cell graft donor, taken from the stem cell graft. V and J are TRBV5-6 and TRBJ1-4, with 7 bases aligning to TRBD1. CDR3 DNA: TGTGCCACTACGACAGGGCTTCGGGAAAAACTGTTTTTT. This encodes CATTTGLREKLFF.